This passage covers 7 T cell receptor beta chains from one sample sequenced in a study of tumor and adjacent non-tumor tissue in lung cancer. TCRbeta libraries were built with three rounds of nested PCR, modified from ARM-PCR. MiXCR, run by TCRdb on the multiplex PCR reads, gives a single entry per CDR3 protein. The data show under 150,000 distinct CDR3 sequences, 66% seen once. RNA was extracted from bulk tissue without any cell sorting. Sequencing was performed on lung tumor tissue. All receptors derive from a man in his 60s with small cell lung cancer.

Ten or more counts support this clonotype. This sequence joins TRBV4-2 and TRBJ2-7, with 9 bases lining up with TRBD1. With 2 bases clipped from V and 7 bases from J, the junction kept 12 bases outside the gene matches. This CDR3 is built from 16 residues. From germline, CDR1 is LGHNA and CDR2 YNFKEQ. CDR3 in DNA: TGTGCCAGCAGCCAAACCGGGACAGGGCCCCTAGGGGAGCAGTACTTC. Its protein is CASSQTGTGPLGEQYF.

This clonotype appeared once. The CDR3 carries no conserved terminal phenylalanine or tryptophan, so it likely arises from a read error. The limits of the CDR3 on the DNA are not certain, so only TCRdb's listed CDR3 is given. The chain couples TRBV11-1 to TRBJ1-1; TRBD1 is taken as the D call from the table, unchecked against the DNA. The CDR3 region is 12 residues in length, termini included. CDR1 and CDR2 (germline): SGHAT, FQDESV (reference sequence). This chain's CDR3 is CASSGGGSEVFY.

About this clonotype: Compared with germline, one end of the junction differs, possibly owing to a read error. V and J are TRBV28 and TRBJ1-1; weak D call: TRBD1 (5 bases). CDR3 size: 11 residues. Per the germline V gene, CDR1 is MDHEN and CDR2 is SYDVKM. CDR3 region: CVSSLAGGAIF. CDR3 nucleotide sequence: TGTGTCAGCAGTCTCGCCGGTGGGGCTATCTTT.

This clonotype appeared a few times. Being one base from a much bigger clone, this may be a read error. The chain joins TRBV6-5 to TRBJ2-1; 11 positions agree with TRBD2. There are 15 residues in the CDR3. Unmatched junction bases numbered 9, after V lost 6 bases and J lost 8 bases. Germline loops: CDR1 MNHEY, CDR2 SVGAGI. The CDR3 nucleotides are TGTGCCAGCAGCCCTTCTAGCGGGAGGATCCATGAGCAGTTCTTC. It specifies CASSPSSGRIHEQFF.

V is TRBV24-1 and J is TRBJ1-2; perhaps TRBD1 as D (5 bases). The CDR3 sequence is 13 residues long. Germline V lookup: CDR1 KGHDR, CDR2 SFDVKD. Trimming removed 3 bases at V and 9 bases at J, with 13 bases between. The CDR3 DNA sequence: TGTGCCACCAGTGATCCCGGGACGTATTGCTACACCTTC. Its protein is CATSDPGTYCYTF.

A word on this clonotype: Just one base apart from a much larger clone, this may be a read error. The CDR3 DNA reads TGTGCCAGCAGTATCGACAACTCCTACGAGCAGTACTTC. Amino acid sequence: CASSIDNSYEQYF. The rearrangement joins TRBV6-2 or TRBV6-3 to TRBJ2-7; no definite D call. CDR1 is MNHEY and CDR2 is SVGEGT in the germline V gene. Trimming cost V 5 bases and J 0 bases, with 8 bases left between them. This CDR3 has 13 amino acids.

The V gene is TRBV5-1, the J gene TRBJ1-1; D is undetermined. The CDR3 is 12 amino acids. Trimming cost V 3 bases and J 7 bases, with 10 bases left between them. Germline loops: CDR1 SGHRS, CDR2 YFSETQ. CDR3 protein: CASSSSTGEAFF. CDR3 bases: TGCGCCAGCAGCTCTTCTACCGGTGAAGCTTTCTTT.